Listed here are 8 T cell receptor beta chains from one sample, sequenced in a study of graft-versus-host responses after intestinal transplantation. TCRdb's copy holds only in-frame clones and misses some; the assay was immunoSEQ multiplex PCR. This sample has about 90,000 clones, with roughly four fifths found just once. Their specific antigens are unknown. The sample here was unstimulated CD8+ T cells sorted from spleen or lymph node cells, taken before intestinal transplant. These receptors all come from a human donor who received an intestinal transplant.

V is TRBV19 and J is TRBJ2-1; 10 bases match TRBD2. This CDR3 has 18 amino acids. V lost 4 bases to trimming and J lost 5 bases; unmatched junction nucleotides: 14. CDR1 and CDR2 from the germline V gene are LNHDA and SQIVND (reference sequence). CDR3 region: CASSNPTSGGANNNEQFF. CDR3 in DNA: TGTGCCAGTAGTAACCCCACGAGCGGGGGGGCAAATAACAATGAGCAGTTCTTC.

The chain is built from TRBV27 and TRBJ1-5; D call uncertain. The length of the CDR3 is 17 residues. The V end was cut by 4 bases, the J end by 1 base, with 17 bases between. Per germline, CDR1 MNHEY and CDR2 SMNVEV (reference sequence). CDR3 loop: CASSSVGPSESNQPQHF. CDR3 nucleotide sequence: TGTGCCAGCAGTTCCGTTGGGCCTTCTGAAAGCAATCAGCCCCAGCATTTT.

The chain has TRBV2 and TRBJ1-1; a possible D gene is TRBD1 (6 bases). Germline V CDR1 and CDR2: SNHLY, FYNNEI. V lost 6 bases and J 3 bases, leaving 17 bases between the germline ends. The CDR3 has 15 amino acids. CDR3 residues: CASRLRTGPDTEAFF. The CDR3 DNA reads as TGTGCCAGCAGGTTACGTACAGGGCCCGACACTGAAGCTTTCTTT.

V gene TRBV4-2 combines with J gene TRBJ2-1; D remains unclear. CDR1 and CDR2 from the germline V gene are LGHNA and YNFKEQ. This CDR3 has 13 residues. V gave up 2 bases and J gave up 8 bases, with 10 bases separating them. Here the CDR3 DNA reads TGTGCCAGCAGCCAATTCCCTGGGGATGAGCAGTTCTTC. The encoded protein is CASSQFPGDEQFF.

This clone came up a few times. The CDR3 region is CASSLDSSGANTGELFF. The CDR3 nucleotides read TGTGCCAGCAGCTTAGATTCGAGCGGAGCGAACACCGGGGAGCTGTTTTTT. This sequence joins TRBV11-3 and TRBJ2-2, with TRBD2 as a possible D gene (5 bases). The germline CDR1 and CDR2 sequences are SGHNT and YENEEA. CDR3 length: 17 residues. V was clipped by 0 bases and J by 0 bases, with 11 bases between them.

This clone was observed once. The gene calls are TRBV19 and TRBJ1-2; D gene unclear. The germline V and J ends were trimmed by 3 bases and 3 bases, with 11 bases remaining between them. Germline lookup yields CDR1 LNHDA and CDR2 SQIVND (reference sequence). The CDR3 runs 14 residues. CDR3 sequence (DNA): TGTGCCAGTAGTATGGAGTCGAGTGACTATGGCTACACCTTC. Amino acid sequence: CASSMESSDYGYTF.

The chain links TRBV5-4 to TRBJ2-5; 9 bases match TRBD1. CDR1 and CDR2 (germline): SGHNT, YYREEE (reference sequence). The length of the CDR3 is 14 residues. The V gene end was trimmed by 4 bases and the J gene end by 2 bases; junction bases not matched to a gene: 3. The DNA of the CDR3 is TGTGCCAGCAGCCTGGGGACAGGGCAAGAGACCCAGTACTTC. Translated: CASSLGTGQETQYF.

This clone was seen a single time. As DNA, the CDR3 is TGTGCCAGCAGTTACTCCGAGTCCAATAACTATGGCTACACCTTC. Its protein is CASSYSESNNYGYTF. The chain couples TRBV6-6 to TRBJ1-2; no clear D. Between the trimmed V and J ends, which lost 0 bases and 1 base, there was a span of 9 bases. The germline gives CDR1 MNHNY, CDR2 SVGAGI (reference sequence). The CDR3 length is 15 residues.